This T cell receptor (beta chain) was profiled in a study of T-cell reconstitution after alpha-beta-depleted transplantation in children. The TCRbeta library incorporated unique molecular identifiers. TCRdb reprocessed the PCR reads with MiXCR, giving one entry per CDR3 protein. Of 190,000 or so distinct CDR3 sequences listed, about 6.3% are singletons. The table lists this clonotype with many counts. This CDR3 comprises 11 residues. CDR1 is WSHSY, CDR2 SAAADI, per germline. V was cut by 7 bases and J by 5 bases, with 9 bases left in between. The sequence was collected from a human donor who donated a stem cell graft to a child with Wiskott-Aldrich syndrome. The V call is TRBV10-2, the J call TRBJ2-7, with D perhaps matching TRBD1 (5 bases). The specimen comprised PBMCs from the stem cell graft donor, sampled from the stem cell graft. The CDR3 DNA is TGCGCCAGCATAGGGGTCAACGAGCAGTACTTC. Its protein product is CASIGVNEQYF.